A selection of T cell receptor beta chains follows, all from one sample in a study of OX40 agonist ivuxolimab in advanced cancers. The assay was immunoSEQ multiplex PCR, and TCRdb's table has in-frame clones only and misses some. The table shows around 50,000 clones, with 80% to 90% occurring only once. The sample in question was CD4+ or CD8+ T cells sorted from blood, obtained in a trial of the OX40 agonist ivuxolimab. Receptors originate from an adult with an advanced solid tumor such as melanoma, head and neck, liver or kidney cancer. CDR3s include the opening cysteine and the closing phenylalanine or tryptophan. The order of the fields is D gene, clone size, J gene, V gene, CDR3 DNA, CDR3 protein. D genes are given only for firm matches. Clone size, where shown, is once, few, many, or a class for clones that have expanded.

NA NA TRBJ1-5 TRBV4-1 TGCGCCAGCAGTCACACAGGACTAGTGGGTCAGCCCCAGCATTTT CASSHTGLVGQPQHF
TRBD1 NA TRBJ1-2 TRBV19 TGTGCCAGTAGTATGGGGACAGCCTATGGCTACACCTTC CASSMGTAYGYTF
TRBD1 NA TRBJ2-2 TRBV10-3 TGTGCCATCAGTCCAGTAAAGGGGGCGACGTCCGGGGAGCTGTTTTTT CAISPVKGATSGELFF
NA NA TRBJ2-7 TRBV11-2 TGTGCCAGCACCCCGGAGCAGGGGCTCTACGAGCAGTACTTC CASTPEQGLYEQYF
NA NA TRBJ2-4 TRBV7-2 TGTGCCAGCACCACGGGTGGAGGGGGCTTTAACATTCAGTACTTC CASTTGGGGFNIQYF
NA once TRBJ1-2 TRBV10-2 TGCGCCAGCAGTGAGTCGAGGGCCGGGAGGAAGGATGGCTACACCTTC CASSESRAGRKDGYTF
TRBD1 NA TRBJ1-2 TRBV28 TGTGCCAGCAGCCCCTTAATGGGACAGGGGTCCTCGAACGGTGGCTACACCTTC CASSPLMGQGSSNGGYTF
TRBD1 NA TRBJ2-7 TRBV9 TGTGCCAGCAGCAGCCAGGGGGACACCTACTCCTACGAGCAGTACTTC CASSSQGDTYSYEQYF
TRBD1 few TRBJ1-5 TRBV28 TGTGCCAGCACTCTGGACAGGGTCAATCAGCCCCAGCATTTT CASTLDRVNQPQHF
NA NA TRBJ1-2 TRBV6-5 TGTGCCAGCAGTTACGGTCAGGGAAATGGCTACACCTTC CASSYGQGNGYTF
NA NA TRBJ2-3 TRBV11-3 TGTGCCAGCAGCTTAGATCGGGCGGCAGGGATAGATACGCAGTATTTT CASSLDRAAGIDTQYF
TRBD1 once TRBJ2-7 TRBV27 TGTGCCAGCAGTGAAACCAGGGGGCCCTGGGAGCAGTACTTC CASSETRGPWEQYF
NA NA TRBJ2-7 TRBV4-2 TGTGCCAGCAGCCAAGCGCAGGGGCAGTTAGAGCAGTACTTC CASSQAQGQLEQYF
NA NA TRBJ2-2 TRBV6-5 TGTGCCAGCAGTTACTCGGGGACCGGGGAGCTGTTTTTT CASSYSGTGELFF
TRBD2 NA TRBJ2-5 TRBV9 TGTGCCAGCAGCCCACCTCAACTAGCGGGAGTGGAAGAGACCCAGTACTTC CASSPPQLAGVEETQYF
NA NA TRBJ2-7 TRBV9 TGTGCCAGCAGCTCGACAGGGTTCGGGGGATCCGAGCAGTACTTC CASSSTGFGGSEQYF
NA NA TRBJ2-5 TRBV20-1 TGCAGTGCTAGAGGTGGGGGTGACTACTTC CSARGGGDYF
NA NA TRBJ2-7 TRBV27 TGTGCCAGCAGCTTGACTAGAAATCACGAGCAGTACTTC CASSLTRNHEQYF